The sequence of this T cell receptor beta chain was determined in a study of cytomegalovirus exposure and HLA in healthy donors. Whole-study context: The Caucasian-associated ancestry cluster held 65% to 90% of around 380 genotyped donors. Study-level results: Apparent HLA restriction characterized most CMV-associated TCR beta chains in a later analysis.

Primers included in the PCR were 60 Vbeta and 13 Jbeta primers. TCRdb's copy holds only in-frame clones and misses some; the assay was immunoSEQ multiplex PCR. In the table there are 70,000 or so clones, 86% of which are singletons. To note about this clone: Its specificity is unknown.

The CDR3 totals 13 residues. Germline V gives CDR1 SNHLY, CDR2 FYNNEI. The J segment lost 3 bases and the V segment lost 6 bases, leaving 2 bases of the junction unmatched. This chain links TRBV2 with TRBJ1-3, with 7 bases that match TRBD1. This TCR was sampled from a woman in her 30s in good health and CMV-seronegative. The source material was PBMCs. CDR3 loop: CASSTGVGNTIYF. The CDR3 nucleotides are TGTGCCAGCAGCACAGGGGTTGGAAACACCATATATTTT. The entire variable domain, with the rest obtained from reference TRBV2 and TRBJ1-3, is as follows: EPEVTQTPSHQVTQMGQEVILRCVPISNHLYFYWYRQILGQKVEFLVSFYNNEISEKSEIFDDQFSVERPDGSNFTLKIRSTKLEDSAMYFCASSTGVGNTIYFGEGSWLTVV.